One sample yielded the 19 T cell receptor beta chains listed below, sequenced in a study of technical replicates of blood from a few donors. Method: immunoSEQ multiplex PCR; TCRdb's copy keeps in-frame clones and lacks some. The sample shows 65,000 to 95,000 clones, 94% of them seen only once. Sequenced: T cells isolated from PBMCs. These receptors all stem from a human donor in good health.

V gene TRBV5-1 combines with J gene TRBJ2-1, with TRBD2 matching 14 bases. Trimming took 5 bases from V and 9 from J; bases not matched to a gene: 10. Germline CDR1 and CDR2: SGHRS and YFSETQ. The CDR3 has 16 residues. The CDR3 here is CASRTLGLAGDIEQFF. In DNA, the CDR3 is TGCGCCAGCAGAACTCTGGGACTAGCGGGAGATATTGAGCAGTTCTTC.

The V gene is TRBV25-1, the J gene TRBJ1-1, with D tentatively TRBD1 (6 bases). The CDR3 spans 13 residues. Between the trimmed V and J ends, which lost 9 bases and 4 bases, there was a span of 15 bases. The germline V gene encodes CDR1 MGHDK and CDR2 SYGVNS. CDR3 DNA sequence: TGTGCCAGTAAATCCAGGGGTCCCACTGAAGCTTTCTTT. This translates into CASKSRGPTEAFF.

J is TRBJ1-3 and V is TRBV19; D gene unclear. CDR3 length: 15 residues. Trimming took 5 bases from V and 4 from J, leaving 15 bases between them. Germline V gene sequence: CDR1 LNHDA, CDR2 SQIVND (reference sequence). The CDR3 DNA reads TGTGCCAGTAGTCAACGGGTCTATCAAGGAAACACCATATATTTT. Encoded protein: CASSQRVYQGNTIYF.

V gene TRBV19 combines with J gene TRBJ1-3, with 7 bases matching TRBD1. V was pared by 5 bases and J by 0 bases, with 7 bases of the junction left unmatched. This CDR3 is 16 amino acids long. Germline V gene sequence: CDR1 LNHDA, CDR2 SQIVND (reference sequence). The CDR3 DNA is TGTGCCAGTAGTCACCTCTACAGGGGCTCTGGAAACACCATATATTTT. Encoded protein: CASSHLYRGSGNTIYF.

J is TRBJ1-3 and V is TRBV19; D may be TRBD1 (5 bases). Trimming took 4 bases from V and 0 from J, leaving 10 bases between them. This CDR3 has 15 amino acids. The germline V gene encodes CDR1 LNHDA and CDR2 SQIVND (reference sequence). The CDR3 region is CASSKTASSGNTIYF. The CDR3 DNA reads TGTGCCAGTAGTAAGACAGCGAGCTCTGGAAACACCATATATTTT.

The rearrangement links TRBV19 to TRBJ1-2; 11 bases agree with TRBD1. V was clipped by 6 bases and J by 3 bases; unmatched bases: 15. Germline-derived CDR1 and CDR2 are LNHDA and SQIVND (reference sequence). The CDR3 is made up of 18 amino acids. This CDR3 is CASSLFPTGTGGDYGYTF. The CDR3 DNA sequence: TGTGCCAGTAGCCTTTTCCCCACCGGGACAGGGGGGGACTATGGCTACACCTTC. Combining the CDR3 with reference TRBV19 and TRBJ1-2 gives the whole variable domain DGGITQSPKYLFRKEGQNVTLSCEQNLNHDAMYWYRQDPGQGLRLIYYSQIVNDFQKGDIAEGYSVSREKKESFPLTVTSAQKNPTAFYLCASSLFPTGTGGDYGYTFGSGTRLTVV.

This sequence joins TRBV2 and TRBJ1-5; D unresolved. Trimming left V 4 bases short and J 4 bases short, with 11 bases between. This CDR3 is 14 amino acids long. CDR1 is SNHLY and CDR2 is FYNNEI in the germline V gene. The CDR3 sequence is CASSATLANQPQHF. The CDR3 nucleotides read TGTGCCAGCAGTGCGACACTGGCGAATCAGCCCCAGCATTTT.

This chain uses TRBV11-3 with TRBJ2-3, with 11 bases matching TRBD2. The CDR3 has 14 amino acids. The V gene end was trimmed by 3 bases and the J gene end by 4 bases; junction bases not matched to a gene: 0. Per germline, CDR1 SGHNT and CDR2 YENEEA. In nucleotides, the CDR3 is TGTGCCAGCAGCTTGGGACTAGCGGCAGATACGCAGTATTTT. This gives the protein CASSLGLAADTQYF.

The chain combines TRBV5-1 with TRBJ2-5; 8 bases map to TRBD1. This CDR3 is built from 14 residues. Germline V CDR1 and CDR2: SGHRS, YFSETQ. J lost 4 bases, V lost 0 bases, and 2 bases had no gene match. CDR3 DNA sequence: TGCGCCAGCAGCTTGGATACAGGGGGAGAGACCCAGTACTTC. Translated, it gives CASSLDTGGETQYF.

This sequence joins TRBV28 and TRBJ1-2; D ambiguous. With 2 bases removed from V and 7 bases from J, the gap between germline ends came to 8 bases. This CDR3 region has 12 residues. Germline lookup yields CDR1 MDHEN and CDR2 SYDVKM. CDR3 nucleotides: TGTGCCAGCAGTTTAGTCGCAGTTGGCTACACCTTC. It encodes CASSLVAVGYTF.

The rearrangement uses TRBV29-1 and TRBJ2-7; D is ambiguous. V was pared by 7 bases and J by 4 bases, with 11 bases between. Germline-derived CDR1 and CDR2 are SQVTM and ANQGSEA. The CDR3 has 11 residues. In DNA, the CDR3 is TGCAGCGCACTAAGTCAGTACGAGCAGTACTTC. Protein sequence: CSALSQYEQYF.

This clone appeared once. At the DNA level, this CDR3 is encoded by other sequences in the same sample as well. The rearrangement joins TRBV9 to TRBJ2-1; 13 bases are a match to TRBD2. Germline V gene data show CDR1 as SGDLS and CDR2 as YYNGEE. The V and J ends lost 2 bases and 4 bases, in that order; junction bases with no gene match: 0. The CDR3 runs 15 residues. The chain's CDR3 is CASSVGLAGYNEQFF. CDR3 bases: TGTGCCAGCAGCGTGGGACTAGCGGGATACAATGAGCAGTTCTTC.

The rearrangement links TRBV7-2 to TRBJ2-3; D is ambiguous. Deletions cut 5 bases from V and 4 bases from J, with 16 bases between. This CDR3 region has 15 residues. Germline loops: CDR1 SGHTA, CDR2 FQGNSA. The CDR3 loop reads CASSLDAGEADTQYF. In DNA, the CDR3 is TGTGCCAGCAGCCTAGACGCTGGAGAAGCAGATACGCAGTATTTT.

This clone was picked up a small number of times. The V and J genes are TRBV16 and TRBJ1-1, with TRBD1 matching 9 bases. This CDR3 contains 11 residues. The germline gives CDR1 KGHSY, CDR2 FQNENV. V dropped 4 bases and J dropped 10; count of bases not matched to a gene: 1. The CDR3 nucleotides read TGTGCCAGCAGCCCGGACAGGGGAGCTTTCTTT. Amino acids: CASSPDRGAFF.

The chain links TRBV5-1 to TRBJ1-1; D possibly corresponds to TRBD1 (5 bases). CDR1 is SGHRS and CDR2 is YFSETQ in the germline V gene. V lost 3 bases to trimming and J lost 2 bases, with 17 bases between them. The CDR3 is made up of 16 amino acids. This CDR3 reads CASSYVAGHGNTEAFF. For the CDR3, the DNA is TGCGCCAGCAGCTACGTGGCCGGACACGGAAACACTGAAGCTTTCTTT.

This clone was recorded only once. The CDR3 loop reads CASSVQAGTSYEQYF. The CDR3 nucleotides are TGTGCCAGCAGCGTTCAAGCGGGAACTTCCTACGAGCAGTACTTC. The gene calls are TRBV9 and TRBJ2-7; TRBD2 aligns across 7 bases. The CDR3 extends over 15 amino acids. The germline V gene encodes CDR1 SGDLS and CDR2 YYNGEE. V was pared by 2 bases and J by 1 base, with 6 bases of the junction left unmatched.

This chain links TRBV9 with TRBJ1-1, with 7 bases aligning to TRBD1. Germline V gives CDR1 SGDLS, CDR2 YYNGEE. This CDR3 comprises 14 residues. With V trimmed by 7 bases and J by 5 bases, 11 bases remained unmatched. CDR3 protein: CASGDGQGVTEAFF. DNA for the CDR3: TGTGCCAGCGGGGACGGGCAGGGGGTTACTGAAGCTTTCTTT.

CDR3 DNA sequence: TGTGCCAGCAGCTCGACTTACAGGGTTGGAAACACCATATATTTT. It is translated as CASSSTYRVGNTIYF. The chain has TRBV5-6 and TRBJ1-3; possible D gene TRBD1, 6 bases. This CDR3 is 15 amino acids long. V shed 3 bases and J shed 3 bases, with 13 bases lying between them. Germline V gives CDR1 SGHDT, CDR2 YYEEEE.

The rearrangement links TRBV11-2 to TRBJ2-1, with TRBD1 identical over 9 bases. The length of the CDR3 is 12 residues. Unmatched junction bases numbered 1, after V lost 1 base and J lost 12 bases. CDR1 and CDR2 (germline): SGHAT, FQNNGV. The CDR3 bases are TGTGCCAGCAGCTTAGGGGGACAGGGGCAGTTCTTC. Translation gives CASSLGGQGQFF.